Listed below are T cell receptor beta chains from one sample, sequenced in a study of radiotherapy plus CTLA-4 blockade in lung cancer. Using immunoSEQ multiplex PCR, the repertoire was profiled, and TCRdb retains in-frame clones only, with some absent. The data show 55,000 to 75,000 clones, roughly four fifths seen once. Sequenced material: peripheral blood, taken from a patient treated with radiotherapy plus ipilimumab. These receptors were obtained from a human donor with non-small cell lung cancer whose response to radiotherapy plus ipilimumab could not be evaluated. Some clones in this sample may be carry-over from other donors' samples. The CDR3 runs from the conserved cysteine through the conserved F or W. D genes are given only for firm matches. Only some rows state a clone size, as once, few, many or a class for expanded clones.

>TRBJ1-6|-|TRBD1|TRBV14
TGTGCCAGCAGCTTTAAGGGGGCCCATTCACCCCTCCACTTT
CASSFKGAHSPLHF
>TRBJ1-6|-|-|TRBV6-5
TGTGCCAGCAGGGACGGGGGTGTGATTTCACCCCTCCACTTT
CASRDGGVISPLHF
>TRBJ2-3|-|-|TRBV19
TGTGCCAGTCGGTTCAGGGATTTTGGCACAGATACGCAGTATTTT
CASRFRDFGTDTQYF
>TRBJ2-7|-|TRBD1|TRBV4-1
TGCGCCAGCAGCCAAGAAACCACAGGGGTATACGAGCAGTACTTC
CASSQETTGVYEQYF
>TRBJ1-5|-|TRBD1|TRBV10-3
TGTGCCATCAGTGATTCGTGGTGGGACAGGGGGCGAGAGGGCAATCAGCCCCAGCATTTT
CAISDSWWDRGREGNQPQHF
>TRBJ1-2|-|-|TRBV5-6
TGTGCCAGCAGCGTACAGGTGGCCCGGGTGCAAACCTTC
CASSVQVARVQTF
>TRBJ1-1|-|TRBD1|TRBV9
TGTGCCAGCAGCGTAGAGGGGACAGGCCCTGAAGCTTTCTTT
CASSVEGTGPEAFF
>TRBJ1-2|-|TRBD1|TRBV6-4
TGTGCCAGCAGTGACCCAGGGGGAGGCTACACCTTC
CASSDPGGGYTF
>TRBJ1-1|-|-|TRBV27
TGTGCCAGCAGTTTATACCCAATTAGTCCCGCTGAAGCTTTCTTT
CASSLYPISPAEAFF
>TRBJ2-7|-|-|TRBV18
TGTGCCAGCTCACCAGGCGCGACAACCTACGAGCAGTACTTC
CASSPGATTYEQYF
>TRBJ2-3|-|TRBD2|TRBV30
TGTGCCTGGAGGGGGAGGCTAGCGGGGGGGCCGATCACAGATACGCAGTATTTT
CAWRGRLAGGPITDTQYF
>TRBJ1-1|-|-|TRBV19
TGTGCCAGCCAAAGGAAGGAGGGTACTGAAGCTTTCTTT
CASQRKEGTEAFF
>TRBJ1-4|-|-|TRBV19
TGTGCCACCCTAGGGCCATTAGAGGGAAAACTGTTTTTT
CATLGPLEGKLFF
>TRBJ1-5|once|-|TRBV7-9
TGTGCCAGCAGCCCCGGACAGCGTTATAGCAATCAGCCCCAGCATTTT
CASSPGQRYSNQPQHF
>TRBJ2-5|-|-|TRBV18
TGTGCCAGCTCACCATCGCAGGGGTGGACCCAGTACTTC
CASSPSQGWTQYF
>TRBJ1-4|-|-|TRBV5-1
TGCGCCAGCAGCTTTAAACTGGGTAATAGGGGTGAAAAACTGTTTTTT
CASSFKLGNRGEKLFF
>TRBJ2-2|-|-|TRBV15
TGTGCCACCAGCAGGCAATCGCAGGGGAACACCGGGGAGCTGTTTTTT
CATSRQSQGNTGELFF
>TRBJ1-1|few|-|TRBV4-3
TGCGCCAGCAGCCTTCGAGGAGGCACTGAAGCTTTCTTT
CASSLRGGTEAFF
>TRBJ2-6|-|TRBD1|TRBV28
TGTGCCAGCAGTTTCGGGACAGGGGGGATATTGGCCAACGTCCTGACTTTC
CASSFGTGGILANVLTF
>TRBJ2-3|-|TRBD2|TRBV5-6
TGTGCCAGCAGCTTGCCCACTAGCGGTAGCACAGATACGCAGTATTTT
CASSLPTSGSTDTQYF
>TRBJ1-2|-|-|TRBV5-1
TGCGCCAGCCGGGAGGAAGCAACCAGCTATGGCTACACCTTC
CASREEATSYGYTF
>TRBJ2-7|once|TRBD1|TRBV4-1
TGCGCCAGCAGCTCAATAGGGACAGGCTCCTACGAGCAGTACTTC
CASSSIGTGSYEQYF
>TRBJ2-2|-|-|TRBV4-1
TGCGCCAGCAGCCAAGTCGGAGGCACCGGGGAGCTGTTTTTT
CASSQVGGTGELFF
>TRBJ2-3|-|-|TRBV4-2
TGTGCCAGCAGCCAAGATCTCCTAGTGTACACAGATACGCAGTATTTT
CASSQDLLVYTDTQYF
>TRBJ2-7|-|TRBD2|TRBV4-1
TGCGCCAGCAGCCAAGTTCCGACTAGCGGGGGGGACGAGCAGTACTTC
CASSQVPTSGGDEQYF
>TRBJ1-2|-|-|TRBV5-1
TGCGCCAGCAGCTTGGCCTCGATGGTGGAGGGAGGCGGCTACACCTTC
CASSLASMVEGGGYTF
>TRBJ2-3|few|-|TRBV4-1
TGCGCCAGCAGCCAGCCCGCTATGATCACAGATACGCAGTATTTT
CASSQPAMITDTQYF
>TRBJ2-5|-|TRBD2|TRBV4-1
TGCGCCAGCAGCCCCCCAGAGGCGGGGGGTCGTACCCAGTACTTC
CASSPPEAGGRTQYF
>TRBJ1-3|-|-|TRBV9
TGTGCCAGCAGCGTTAGGGGGAGCTCTGGAAACACCATATATTTT
CASSVRGSSGNTIYF
>TRBJ2-1|-|TRBD2|TRBV28
TGTGCCAGCAGGGGCCAGCGGGGGTCTTACAATGAGCAGTTCTTC
CASRGQRGSYNEQFF
>TRBJ1-2|-|-|TRBV2
TGTGCCATAGCGGGGGAGAATAACTATGGCTACACCTTC
CAIAGENNYGYTF
>TRBJ1-6|-|TRBD1|TRBV5-6
TGTGCCAGCAGCTTCCACAGGGGAGTTTATAATTCACCCCTCCACTTT
CASSFHRGVYNSPLHF
>TRBJ2-2|large|TRBD1|TRBV7-9
TGTGCCAGCAGCTTAATGGGACAGGGGTATTTGGGGGAGCTGTTTTTT
CASSLMGQGYLGELFF
>TRBJ2-5|-|TRBD2|TRBV5-4
TGTGCCAGCAGCTGGGGTGCGGGGGAAGAGACCCAGTACTTC
CASSWGAGEETQYF
>TRBJ1-2|-|-|TRBV4-3
TGCGCCAGCAGCCAAGATGGGAGCGGCTACACCTTC
CASSQDGSGYTF
>TRBJ1-1|few|-|TRBV19
TGTGCCAGTAGTACCTTGACAGAATGGGACACTGAAGCTTTCTTT
CASSTLTEWDTEAFF
>TRBJ2-3|-|TRBD1|TRBV5-1
TGCGCCAGCAGCGTTCTAGGGACAGGGGGCACAGATACGCAGTATTTT
CASSVLGTGGTDTQYF
>TRBJ1-6|-|-|TRBV18
TGTGCCAGCTCACCACCCATCCCTCGGGGTTCACCCCTCCACTTT
CASSPPIPRGSPLHF
>TRBJ2-5|-|TRBD1|TRBV4-1
TGCGCCAGCAGCCAAGATCGGGACAGGGTCGGGTCGGAGACCCAGTACTTC
CASSQDRDRVGSETQYF
>TRBJ2-7|-|-|TRBV19
TGTGCCAGTAGTATGGGCCCTCACTCCTACGAGCAGTACTTC
CASSMGPHSYEQYF
>TRBJ2-2|-|TRBD2|TRBV13
TGTGCCAGCAGCTTAGAACCTGGGACTAGCGGGGGGTCGGACACCGGGGAGCTGTTTTTT
CASSLEPGTSGGSDTGELFF
>TRBJ2-7|few|TRBD1|TRBV10-3
TGTGCCATCAGAGGGGACAGGGGGGACTACGAGCAGTACTTC
CAIRGDRGDYEQYF
>TRBJ2-7|few|-|TRBV5-1
TGCGCCAGCAGCTTGGCCGGAGCAGTAGCCTACGAGCAGTACTTC
CASSLAGAVAYEQYF
>TRBJ2-5|-|TRBD2|TRBV9
TGTGCCAGCAGCGTAGGGGGGCTAGCGGGCCCCCAAGAGACCCAGTACTTC
CASSVGGLAGPQETQYF
>TRBJ1-4|-|-|TRBV6-5
TGTGCCAGCAGTGCCCCGGATGAAAAACTGTTTTTT
CASSAPDEKLFF
>TRBJ1-1|-|-|TRBV2
TGTGCCAGCAGTAGGACAAGCCCTGAAGCTTTCTTT
CASSRTSPEAFF
>TRBJ1-2|few|TRBD1|TRBV28
TGTGCCAGCAGTCTCTCGACAGGGGGCAGTTATGGCTACACCTTC
CASSLSTGGSYGYTF
>TRBJ1-1|-|-|TRBV11-2
TGTGCCAGCAGTTTCTCAGTTGGGAACACTGAAGCTTTCTTT
CASSFSVGNTEAFF
>TRBJ2-5|few|TRBD2|TRBV7-9
TGTGCCAGCAGCCCACGACTAGCGGCAGAGACCCAGTACTTC
CASSPRLAAETQYF
>TRBJ2-5|-|TRBD2|TRBV6-1
TGTGCCAGCAGGAGGGGACTAGCGCTAGAGACCCAGTACTTC
CASRRGLALETQYF
>TRBJ1-1|once|-|TRBV6-1
TGTGCCAGCAGTGACCCTCGGGGGGCCGGCGGAGCTTTCTTT
CASSDPRGAGGAFF
>TRBJ2-2|-|-|TRBV5-1
TGCGCCAGCAGCTTGAGGGGCTCGAACACCGGGGAGCTGTTTTTT
CASSLRGSNTGELFF
>TRBJ2-7|-|TRBD1|TRBV5-1
TGCGCCAGCAGCGACAGGGCCGCCTACGAGCAGTACTTC
CASSDRAAYEQYF
>TRBJ2-3|few|TRBD2|TRBV18
TGTGCCAGCTCACCTCCACGGGGGGGAGGCACAGATACGCAGTATTTT
CASSPPRGGGTDTQYF
>TRBJ2-5|-|TRBD2|TRBV2
TGTGCCAGCAGTGACGGGGGGACCTCGCCGCAGAAAGAGACCCAGTACTTC
CASSDGGTSPQKETQYF
>TRBJ2-6|-|-|TRBV7-6
TGTGCCAGCAGCTTAGATGCAGGGACTGGGGCCAACGTCCTGACTTTC
CASSLDAGTGANVLTF
>TRBJ2-7|-|-|TRBV6-1
TGTGCCAGCAGTGCTCTAGGGGGAAACGAGCAGTACTTC
CASSALGGNEQYF
>TRBJ1-2|-|-|TRBV28
TGTGCCAGCAGCTCCCAGTATGGCTACACCTTC
CASSSQYGYTF
>TRBJ2-5|few|-|TRBV15
TGTGCCACCAGCAGAGATGCGGGCGGGTTCGGTGGATCCCAGTACTTC
CATSRDAGGFGGSQYF
>TRBJ2-7|-|-|TRBV19
TGTGCCAGTAGTGAAGTCCTTCAGGGCTACGAGCAGTACTTC
CASSEVLQGYEQYF